The 28 T cell receptor beta chains reported below all come from one sample, sequenced in a study of shared clonotypes between healthy human individuals. Profiled with immunoSEQ multiplex PCR; TCRdb holds only in-frame clones, not every one. The sample has roughly 650,000 clones, almost 97% seen once. The sample comprised naive CD4+ T cells sorted from blood. The subset: CD45RA+ positively selected. The receptor source for this set is a woman aged 25 to 39 in good health.

The chain has TRBV28 and TRBJ1-2; D gene ambiguous. The CDR3 has 14 amino acids. Between the trimmed V and J ends, which lost 5 bases and 2 bases, there was a span of 12 bases. Germline CDR1 MDHEN, CDR2 SYDVKM. Here the CDR3 DNA reads TGTGCCAGCAGTGCCCTGGACGCCAACTATGGCTACACCTTC. Encoded protein: CASSALDANYGYTF.

As to this clone: In the same sample, other DNA sequences code for this CDR3. The chain carries TRBV6-5 and TRBJ2-3, with 8 bases aligning to TRBD2. Germline CDR1 MNHEY, CDR2 SVGAGI. The J segment lost 0 bases and the V segment lost 3 bases, leaving 2 bases of the junction unmatched. The CDR3 extends over 15 amino acids. CDR3: CASSYSGTSTDTQYF. CDR3 bases: TGTGCCAGCAGTTATAGCGGGACTAGCACAGATACGCAGTATTTT.

This rearrangement joins TRBV27 to TRBJ2-3; D perhaps matches TRBD2 (6 bases). Germline lookup yields CDR1 MNHEY and CDR2 SMNVEV (reference sequence). The V gene lost 0 bases and the J gene lost 3 bases, with 7 bases spanning the gap. The CDR3 runs 14 residues. In DNA, the CDR3 is TGTGCCAGCAGTTTATCAGGAGGGACAGATACGCAGTATTTT. The encoded protein is CASSLSGGTDTQYF.

This clone was seen a single time. The chain carries TRBV6-1 and TRBJ2-3, with 8 positions matching TRBD2. V was clipped by 5 bases and J by 6 bases; unmatched bases: 10. CDR3 length equals 15 residues. Germline CDR1 MNHNS, CDR2 SASEGT. The DNA for the CDR3 is TGTGCCAGCAGTTTCCTGAGCGGGAGTACGGATACGCAGTATTTT. Protein product: CASSFLSGSTDTQYF.

The genes are TRBV19 and TRBJ2-1; D not certain. The CDR3 length is 14 residues. V was trimmed by 2 bases and J by 4 bases, leaving 9 bases between them. Per the germline V gene, CDR1 is LNHDA and CDR2 is SQIVND (reference sequence). The CDR3 sequence is CASSINTLYNEQFF. CDR3 in DNA: TGTGCCAGTAGTATAAACACTCTTTACAATGAGCAGTTCTTC.

This chain joins TRBV9 and TRBJ2-7, with D perhaps matching TRBD2 (5 bases). Germline V CDR1 and CDR2: SGDLS, YYNGEE. This CDR3 is 13 amino acids long. Trimming pared 0 bases from V and 6 bases from J, leaving 10 bases between. CDR3 DNA: TGTGCCAGCAGCGTAGCCGGGGATGGCGAGCAGTACTTC. Its protein product is CASSVAGDGEQYF.

V usage is TRBV28 and J usage is TRBJ2-4, with 9 bases identical to TRBD1. This CDR3 comprises 14 residues. CDR1 and CDR2 from the germline V gene are MDHEN and SYDVKM. V dropped 6 bases and J dropped 8; count of bases not matched to a gene: 8. CDR3 bases: TGTGCCAGCAGAGACGGACAGGGGAGCGACATTCAGTACTTC. This gives the protein CASRDGQGSDIQYF.

The rearrangement links TRBV2 to TRBJ2-7, with a weak D call TRBD2 (5 bases). The CDR3 has 12 residues. Germline assignment: CDR1 SNHLY and CDR2 FYNNEI. Trimming left V 7 bases short and J 6 bases short, with 13 bases between. CDR3 coding DNA: TGTGCCAGCAACTCGGGGTTGGGCGAGCAGTACTTC. Translated, it gives CASNSGLGEQYF.

The chain carries TRBV30 and TRBJ2-3; 13 positions match TRBD2. The V gene's germline CDR1 is GTSNPN and CDR2 SVGIG (reference sequence). The CDR3 is 15 residues long. J was trimmed by 4 bases and V by 4 bases; bases with no gene match: 5. The chain's CDR3 is CAWNEGLAGPDTQYF. CDR3 coding DNA: TGTGCCTGGAACGAGGGACTAGCGGGACCAGATACGCAGTATTTT.

V and J are TRBV20-1 and TRBJ1-2; no reliable D call. CDR1 is DFQATT, CDR2 SNEGSKA, per germline (reference sequence). The CDR3 is made up of 8 amino acids. The ends were cut back, 8 bases at V and 4 bases at J, with 2 bases in the middle. CDR3 nucleotide sequence: TGCAGTTCCTATGGCTACACCTTC. Translating gives CSSYGYTF.

The CDR3 DNA reads TGCGCCAGCAGCTTGGATCTAGACTCCTACAATGAGCAGTTCTTC. It codes for CASSLDLDSYNEQFF. The chain links TRBV5-1 to TRBJ2-1; D is uncertain. Germline assignment: CDR1 SGHRS and CDR2 YFSETQ. Deletions cut 0 bases from V and 0 bases from J, with 7 bases between. The CDR3 extends over 15 amino acids.

The rearrangement uses TRBV11-2 and TRBJ2-1; D not resolved. Trimming pared 3 bases from V and 12 bases from J, leaving 9 bases between. CDR3 size: 11 residues. Germline V gene lookup returns CDR1 SGHAT and CDR2 FQNNGV. The CDR3 here is CASSFRFTQFF. The CDR3 DNA follows: TGTGCCAGCAGCTTTAGGTTTACGCAGTTCTTC.

The chain couples TRBV28 to TRBJ2-2; TRBD2 aligns across 8 bases. Trimming removed 7 bases from V and 0 bases from J; junction bases left unmatched: 13. Germline lookup yields CDR1 MDHEN and CDR2 SYDVKM. There are 18 residues in the CDR3. This CDR3 reads CASIDSGTRATNTGELFF. In DNA, the CDR3 is TGTGCCAGCATCGATTCCGGGACTAGAGCTACGAACACCGGGGAGCTGTTTTTT.

The rearrangement links TRBV5-1 to TRBJ1-5, with 7 bases aligning to TRBD1. The germline gives CDR1 SGHRS, CDR2 YFSETQ. This CDR3 is built from 14 residues. J gave up 4 bases and V 4 bases, and 5 bases lay outside the gene matches. This CDR3 is CASSTGQPNQPQHF. CDR3 in DNA: TGCGCCAGCAGCACGGGACAGCCAAATCAGCCCCAGCATTTT.

CDR3 nucleotide sequence: TGTGCCAGCAGCTTGAGGGGACAGGGTTTTGAGACCCAGTACTTC. Protein: CASSLRGQGFETQYF. The V call is TRBV5-6, the J call TRBJ2-5; 9 bases fit TRBD1. Germline values: CDR1 SGHDT, CDR2 YYEEEE. The CDR3 has 15 amino acids. Trimming cost V 1 base and J 5 bases; bases outside gene matches: 6.

In the case of this clone: In the same sample, other DNA sequences code for this CDR3. The gene calls are TRBV14 and TRBJ2-1; the match to TRBD1 covers 9 bases. V was clipped by 2 bases and J by 2 bases; unmatched bases: 1. This CDR3 region has 15 residues. Germline lookup yields CDR1 SGHDN and CDR2 FVKESK. The CDR3: CASSQRTGAYNEQFF. The CDR3 nucleotides read TGTGCCAGCAGCCAACGGACAGGGGCCTACAATGAGCAGTTCTTC. The complete variable domain, with remaining parts taken from reference TRBV14 and TRBJ2-1, reads EAGVTQFPSHSVIEKGQTVTLRCDPISGHDNLYWYRRVMGKEIKFLLHFVKESKQDESGMPNNRFLAERTGGTYSTLKVQPAELEDSGVYFCASSQRTGAYNEQFFGPGTRLTVL.

The rearrangement uses TRBV5-1 and TRBJ2-7, with 14 bases identical to TRBD2. Germline loops: CDR1 SGHRS, CDR2 YFSETQ. V shed 3 bases, J shed 2 bases, and the junction held 1 base outside the gene matches. The CDR3 is 15 amino acids. In DNA, the CDR3 is TGCGCCAGCAGCTGGGGACTAGCGGGAGCCTACGAGCAGTACTTC. Its protein is CASSWGLAGAYEQYF.

The rearrangement uses TRBV6-4 and TRBJ1-1; TRBD1 is a possible D gene (6 bases). V was trimmed by 7 bases and J by 1 base, leaving 13 bases between them. Germline assignment: CDR1 MRHNA and CDR2 SNTAGT. This CDR3 spans 14 amino acids. The chain's CDR3 is CASTVQGSNTEAFF. In nucleotides, the CDR3 is TGTGCCAGCACCGTACAGGGTTCGAACACTGAAGCTTTCTTT.

The genes are TRBV21-1 and TRBJ2-1; no check of the table's D call, TRBD2, against the DNA was made. TRBV21-1 is a known pseudogene. The CDR3 runs to 14 residues. The CDR3 sequence is CASGAGGSYNEQFF. Written as DNA, the CDR3 is TGTGCCAGCGGGGCCGGGGGTTCCTACAATGAGCAGTTCTTC.

The genes are TRBV6-1 and TRBJ2-5, with 10 bases lining up with TRBD2. CDR3 length equals 14 residues. With 7 bases clipped from V and 5 bases from J, the junction kept 7 bases outside the gene matches. The germline V gene has CDR1 MNHNS and CDR2 SASEGT. The CDR3 region is CASTRAGGGETQYF. CDR3 DNA sequence: TGTGCCAGCACTAGAGCGGGAGGGGGCGAGACCCAGTACTTC.

This chain connects TRBV7-9 to TRBJ1-2, with D maybe TRBD1 (6 bases). Trimming left V 2 bases short and J 4 bases short, with 14 bases between. The germline CDR1 and CDR2 sequences are SEHNR and FQNEAQ (reference sequence). The CDR3 is 15 amino acids. CDR3 DNA: TGTGCCAGCAGCTTACCAGGGGCCGCCGTCTATGGCTACACCTTC. It yields the protein CASSLPGAAVYGYTF.

CDR3 nucleotides: TGTGCCAGCAGTTCCGGGACAGTTAACGAGCAGTACTTC. The encoded protein is CASSSGTVNEQYF. This sequence joins TRBV7-8 and TRBJ2-7; 7 nucleotides match TRBD1. The CDR3 sequence is 13 residues long. The V and J ends lost 6 bases and 5 bases, in that order; junction bases with no gene match: 7. Germline CDR1 reads SGHVS; CDR2 reads FQNEAQ.

The chain uses TRBV19 and TRBJ2-1, with 8 bases fitting TRBD1. Trimming cost V 1 base and J 8 bases; bases outside gene matches: 4. The germline gives CDR1 LNHDA, CDR2 SQIVND (reference sequence). The CDR3 runs to 14 residues. The CDR3 DNA is TGTGCCAGTAGTATAGGGACAGGGAAGGATGAGCAGTTCTTC. Protein sequence: CASSIGTGKDEQFF. Supplemented by reference TRBV19 and TRBJ2-1, the full variable domain reads DGGITQSPKYLFRKEGQNVTLSCEQNLNHDAMYWYRQDPGQGLRLIYYSQIVNDFQKGDIAEGYSVSREKKESFPLTVTSAQKNPTAFYLCASSIGTGKDEQFFGPGTRLTVL.

The sample holds one count of this clone. The rearrangement links TRBV5-1 to TRBJ2-7, with D perhaps given as TRBD1 or TRBD2 (5 bases each). V lost 3 bases to trimming and J lost 0 bases, with 13 bases between them. Germline CDR1 reads SGHRS; CDR2 reads YFSETQ. This CDR3 has 15 amino acids. CDR3 sequence: CASSSRDVGSYEQYF. In nucleotides, the CDR3 is TGCGCCAGCAGCTCCCGGGACGTCGGCTCCTACGAGCAGTACTTC.

This chain connects TRBV7-6 to TRBJ2-7; 8 bases map to TRBD2. Germline V gives CDR1 SGHVS, CDR2 FNYEAQ. CDR3 size: 16 residues. Losses at the gene ends were 0 bases for V and 2 bases for J; bases not matched to a gene: 6. The CDR3 here is CASSLALPGGTYEQYF. CDR3 DNA sequence: TGTGCCAGCAGCTTAGCGCTCCCGGGGGGGACCTACGAGCAGTACTTC.

The chain carries TRBV7-8 and TRBJ2-7; no clear D gene. CDR1 and CDR2 from the germline V gene are SGHVS and FQNEAQ. With 3 bases removed from V and 2 bases from J, the gap between germline ends came to 8 bases. CDR3 length: 13 residues. CDR3 DNA sequence: TGTGCCAGCAGCTTGACCGGAACCTACGAGCAGTACTTC. Its protein is CASSLTGTYEQYF.

This clone was observed a single time. The chain is built from TRBV6-4 and TRBJ2-1; TRBD2 is a possible D gene (5 bases). The CDR3 runs to 15 residues. CDR1 and CDR2 (germline): MRHNA, SNTAGT. V was trimmed by 2 bases and J by 7 bases, leaving 15 bases between them. Written as DNA, the CDR3 is TGTGCCAGCAGTGACGGCGAGGGCCTGGGGAATGAGCAGTTCTTC. Translating gives CASSDGEGLGNEQFF.

The rearrangement joins TRBV5-6 to TRBJ2-5; TRBD1 or TRBD2 may be the D gene (7 bases each). CDR1 is SGHDT and CDR2 is YYEEEE in the germline V gene. Trimming removed 2 bases from V and 6 bases from J, with 17 bases in between. CDR3 length: 15 residues. CDR3 in amino acids: CASSLNRQGGKTQYF. The CDR3 DNA reads TGTGCCAGCAGCTTAAACCGACAGGGAGGGAAGACCCAGTACTTC.